Described below is a single T cell receptor (beta chain) sequence and its context. Naive CD8 isolation took CD45RO-negative cells positively selected for CCR7 and excluded terminally differentiated effector memory CD45RA+ cells. These data belong to a study of shared clonotypes between healthy human individuals. Study at large: Researchers assigned three CD4 naive, three CD4 memory, two CD8 naive and one CD8 memory plate to each donor.

The V and J ends lost 0 bases and 5 bases respectively, with 10 bases between them. The germline V gene encodes CDR1 MNHNY and CDR2 SVGAGI (reference sequence). This CDR3 region has 14 residues. TCRdb keeps only in-frame clones here, not all; method: immunoSEQ multiplex PCR. The data show around 2.1 million clones, 85% to 95% seen once. The chain links TRBV6-6 to TRBJ1-2, with D tentatively TRBD1 (5 bases). Material: naive CD8+ T cells from PBMCs. This receptor was taken from a man aged 18 to 30 in good health. Some clones in this sample may be carry-over from other donors' samples. The CDR3 spells CASSYSATAYGYTF. The DNA for the CDR3 is TGTGCCAGCAGTTACTCTGCGACAGCATATGGCTACACCTTC.